The 30 T cell receptor beta chains below all came from one sample that was sequenced in a study of blood T cell repertoires in COVID-19. Repertoires were generated with immunoSEQ multiplex PCR, while TCRdb's copy carries only in-frame clones and drops some. The table lists 210,000 or so clones, over 70% of them singletons, with less than 3.5% in the top ten. Sequences were obtained from peripheral blood. These receptors all come from a man in his fifties with active or convalescent COVID-19.

This chain joins TRBV6-6 and TRBJ1-6; TRBD1 aligns across 7 bases. Germline values: CDR1 MNHNY, CDR2 SVGAGI (reference sequence). CDR3 length: 15 amino acids. With 6 bases clipped from V and 3 bases from J, the junction kept 5 bases outside the gene matches. The CDR3 reads CASRPRDSYNSPLHF. The DNA of the CDR3 is TGTGCCAGCAGACCCCGGGACAGCTATAATTCACCCCTCCACTTT.

The rearrangement links TRBV2 to TRBJ1-4, with D maybe TRBD1 (5 bases). Germline V gene lookup returns CDR1 SNHLY and CDR2 FYNNEI. The CDR3 runs 15 residues. Trimming took off 3 bases at V and 6 bases at J, with 14 bases between the two ends. In nucleotides, the CDR3 is TGTGCCAGCAGTGACTCGGCAGGGAGGCATGAAAAACTGTTTTTT. It yields the protein CASSDSAGRHEKLFF.

The chain has TRBV4-1 and TRBJ1-2, with D perhaps matching TRBD1 (5 bases). The CDR3 totals 16 residues. Germline V gives CDR1 MGHRA, CDR2 YSYEKL. Trimming took 8 bases from V and 0 from J, leaving 19 bases between them. The CDR3 nucleotides are TGCGCCAGCGGTTGGGGGACTACTCCAGCTAACTATGGCTACACCTTC. Translation gives CASGWGTTPANYGYTF.

J is TRBJ2-7 and V is TRBV27; 8 nucleotides line up with TRBD1. The CDR3 runs to 13 residues. Losses at the gene ends were 7 bases for V and 6 bases for J; bases not matched to a gene: 8. Germline V lookup: CDR1 MNHEY, CDR2 SMNVEV (reference sequence). The CDR3 here is CASKGPGGGEQYF. CDR3 in DNA: TGTGCCAGCAAAGGCCCAGGGGGCGGCGAGCAGTACTTC.

This rearrangement joins TRBV10-3 to TRBJ1-1; 9 bases line up with TRBD1. This CDR3 is built from 17 residues. CDR1 and CDR2 from the germline V gene are ENHRY and SYGVKD. After removal of 1 base from V and 2 bases from J, the junction contained 8 bases not matched to a gene. The CDR3 loop is CAISEFGQGSLNTEAFF. The DNA for the CDR3 is TGTGCCATCAGTGAGTTTGGACAGGGGTCGCTTAACACTGAAGCTTTCTTT.

In DNA, the CDR3 is TGTGCCAGCAGCTTGGTTCTTGGGGGCACTAATGAAAAACTGTTTTTT. Translating gives CASSLVLGGTNEKLFF. This sequence joins TRBV7-2 and TRBJ1-4; D is possibly TRBD1 (6 bases). V gave up 3 bases and J gave up 2 bases, with 13 bases separating them. The CDR3 length is 16 residues. Germline V gives CDR1 SGHTA, CDR2 FQGNSA.

The sample holds one count of this clone. The rearrangement joins TRBV7-2 to TRBJ2-3, with 8 bases matching TRBD2. CDR3 length: 13 amino acids. Germline V gene lookup returns CDR1 SGHTA and CDR2 FQGNSA. Trimming took 5 bases from V and 10 from J; bases not matched to a gene: 8. The CDR3 region is CASSMRGLVPQYF. CDR3 in DNA: TGTGCCAGCAGCATGAGGGGACTAGTGCCGCAGTATTTT.

This clone was picked up many times. The chain employs TRBV25-1 and TRBJ2-2; 9 bases line up with TRBD1. This CDR3 region has 14 residues. The V and J ends lost 4 bases and 3 bases, in that order; junction bases with no gene match: 0. The germline CDR1 and CDR2 sequences are MGHDK and SYGVNS. In nucleotides, the CDR3 is TGTGCCAGCAGTGGGACAGGGGACACCGGGGAGCTGTTTTTT. It is translated as CASSGTGDTGELFF.

The V call is TRBV3-1 (or the pseudogene TRBV3-2), the J call TRBJ2-7, with TRBD2 matching 11 bases. V gave up 0 bases and J gave up 9 bases; unmatched junction bases: 4. This CDR3 has 14 residues. Germline V gene data show CDR1 as LGHDT and CDR2 as YNNKEL (reference sequence). The CDR3 nucleotides read TGTGCCAGCAGCCAAGATACGGGGACTAGCGGGCAGTACTTC. This sequence encodes CASSQDTGTSGQYF.

The V and J genes are TRBV24-1 and TRBJ1-2; D is possibly TRBD1 (6 bases). V lost 5 bases, J lost 4 bases, and 19 bases lay in between. The CDR3 extends over 16 amino acids. Germline V gene data show CDR1 as KGHDR and CDR2 as SFDVKD. This chain's CDR3 is CATSGGGAEILYGYTF. In DNA, the CDR3 is TGTGCCACCAGTGGTGGGGGCGCGGAGATTCTCTATGGCTACACCTTC.

The rearrangement uses TRBV30 and TRBJ1-2, with no clear D. CDR1 is GTSNPN, CDR2 SVGIG, per germline (reference sequence). The CDR3 extends over 14 amino acids. The V end lost 3 bases, the J end lost 4 bases, and 15 bases lay between the germline ends. The CDR3 nucleotides read TGTGCCTGGAGGCCCCCGGTCACCTTCTATGGCTACACCTTC. Encoded protein: CAWRPPVTFYGYTF.

This clone has more than one count but fewer than ten. The CDR3, as DNA: TGTGCCAGCAGCTTAGATTCAGGGTTCATCTACGAGCAGTACTTC. Protein product: CASSLDSGFIYEQYF. This chain uses TRBV7-9 with TRBJ2-7, with a weak D call TRBD1 (5 bases). The CDR3 loop spans 15 amino acids. CDR1 and CDR2 (germline): SEHNR, FQNEAQ (reference sequence). Between the trimmed V and J ends, which lost 1 base and 3 bases, there was a span of 13 bases.

This chain links TRBV28 with TRBJ1-2; TRBD1 matches 9 bases. In germline, CDR1 is MDHEN, CDR2 SYDVKM. V was clipped by 4 bases and J by 8 bases; unmatched bases: 5. The CDR3 contains 13 residues. The CDR3 loop is CASSWTGAGGYTF. CDR3 bases: TGTGCCAGCAGTTGGACAGGGGCAGGCGGCTACACCTTC.

The chain recombines TRBV6-6 with TRBJ1-2; 8 nucleotides agree with TRBD1. V trimming: 4 bases; J trimming: 8 bases; junction bases outside the gene matches: 6. Looked up from germline, CDR1 is MNHNY and CDR2 is SVGAGI (reference sequence). There are 13 residues in the CDR3. The CDR3 is CASSSTGGEGYTF. The CDR3 DNA is TGTGCCAGCAGTTCCACAGGGGGAGAGGGCTACACCTTC.

The V call is TRBV7-6, the J call TRBJ2-7; D possibly corresponds to TRBD1 (6 bases). The CDR3 sequence is 13 residues long. Germline V lookup: CDR1 SGHVS, CDR2 FNYEAQ. V was cut by 5 bases and J by 1 base, with 9 bases left in between. CDR3 amino acids: CASSARGSYEQYF. Written as DNA, the CDR3 is TGTGCCAGCAGCGCCAGGGGTTCCTACGAGCAGTACTTC.

The J gene is TRBJ1-4, the V gene TRBV7-2, with D perhaps matching TRBD1 (5 bases). Germline loops: CDR1 SGHTA, CDR2 FQGNSA. CDR3 size: 15 residues. Trimming took 4 bases from V and 6 from J, leaving 15 bases between them. CDR3 in amino acids: CASSSLGGMDEKLFF. The CDR3 DNA reads TGTGCCAGCAGCTCCCTCGGGGGTATGGATGAAAAACTGTTTTTT.

This chain uses TRBV25-1 with TRBJ1-5, with D possibly matching TRBD1 (5 bases). Per the germline V gene, CDR1 is MGHDK and CDR2 is SYGVNS. This CDR3 region has 13 residues. In nucleotides, the CDR3 is TGTGCAGATCATCGGGGGGGGGATCAGCCCCAGCATTTT. Translating gives CADHRGGDQPQHF.

The J gene is TRBJ2-1, the V gene TRBV5-1, with 14 bases fitting TRBD2. The CDR3 loop spans 17 amino acids. Trimming removed 4 bases from V and 2 bases from J; junction bases left unmatched: 5. The germline CDR1 and CDR2 sequences are SGHRS and YFSETQ. CDR3 in amino acids: CASSAGLAGGPYNEQFF. CDR3 nucleotide sequence: TGCGCCAGCAGCGCCGGACTAGCGGGAGGTCCCTACAATGAGCAGTTCTTC.

V usage is TRBV7-8 and J usage is TRBJ1-2; 7 nucleotides agree with TRBD1. V shed 2 bases, J shed 6 bases, and the junction held 9 bases outside the gene matches. The germline gives CDR1 SGHVS, CDR2 FQNEAQ. The CDR3 is made up of 15 amino acids. In DNA form, the CDR3 reads TGTGCCAGCAGCTTAACAGGGGTCTCGGGGAATGGCTACACCTTC. Translating it yields CASSLTGVSGNGYTF.

The rearrangement links TRBV6-2 or TRBV6-3 to TRBJ2-3; D perhaps matches TRBD2 (7 bases). The CDR3 is made up of 16 amino acids. V lost 4 bases and J 6 bases, leaving 20 bases between the germline ends. CDR1 is MNHEY and CDR2 is SVGEGT in the germline V gene. The CDR3 nucleotides are TGTGCCAGCAGTTTCCCTTTTGCGGGGGCCTGGGATACGCAGTATTTT. It codes for CASSFPFAGAWDTQYF.

V and J are TRBV5-4 and TRBJ1-4, with D possibly being TRBD1 (5 bases). There are 16 residues in the CDR3. From germline, CDR1 is SGHNT and CDR2 YYREEE (reference sequence). V lost 4 bases and J lost 5, with 18 bases in between. The CDR3 bases are TGTGCCAGCAGCCTTAAGACAGCGAAGGCGAATGAAAAACTGTTTTTT. It translates to CASSLKTAKANEKLFF. Filled out from reference TRBV5-4 and TRBJ1-4, the complete variable domain reads ETGVTQSPTHLIKTRGQQVTLRCSSQSGHNTVSWYQQALGQGPQFIFQYYREEENGRGNFPPRFSGLQFPNYSSELNVNALELDDSALYLCASSLKTAKANEKLFFGSGTQLSVL.

The CDR3 reads CASSILAGTDTQYF. Here the CDR3 DNA reads TGTGCCAGTAGTATCCTAGCGGGCACAGATACGCAGTATTTT. The chain employs TRBV19 and TRBJ2-3, with 7 bases that match TRBD2. The germline V gene has CDR1 LNHDA and CDR2 SQIVND (reference sequence). The CDR3 extends over 14 amino acids. After removal of 3 bases from V and 1 base from J, the junction contained 1 base not matched to a gene.

This sequence joins TRBV20-1 and TRBJ2-7; 10 bases line up with TRBD2. The germline CDR1 and CDR2 sequences are DFQATT and SNEGSKA (reference sequence). The CDR3 runs 14 residues. With V trimmed by 3 bases and J by 3 bases, 5 bases remained unmatched. DNA for the CDR3: TGCAGTGCTAGTAGTCTAGCGGGGGTCTACGAGCAGTACTTC. Its protein product is CSASSLAGVYEQYF.

V and J are TRBV12-3 or TRBV12-4 and TRBJ1-2; D ambiguous. There are 13 residues in the CDR3. With 6 bases removed from V and 4 bases from J, the gap between germline ends came to 12 bases. In nucleotides, the CDR3 is TGTGCCAGCAGCCCGGTGGGAGTCTATGGCTACACCTTC. Protein sequence: CASSPVGVYGYTF.

The chain joins TRBV27 to TRBJ2-7, with TRBD1 identical over 9 bases. The germline V gene encodes CDR1 MNHEY and CDR2 SMNVEV (reference sequence). Losses at the gene ends were 10 bases for V and 4 bases for J; bases not matched to a gene: 11. The CDR3 spans 14 residues. CDR3 in DNA: TGTGCCAACCCAACGGGACAGGGTTTTTACGAGCAGTACTTC. It translates to CANPTGQGFYEQYF.

CDR3 amino acids: CASSHPSGMTSYEQYF. The DNA of the CDR3 is TGTGCCAGCAGCCACCCCTCCGGGATGACCTCCTACGAGCAGTACTTC. The chain combines TRBV5-5 with TRBJ2-7, with D possibly matching TRBD2 (5 bases). Germline V lookup: CDR1 SGHKS, CDR2 YYEKEE (reference sequence). The CDR3 totals 16 residues. Trimming took 4 bases from V and 0 from J, leaving 17 bases between them. Full variable domain (rest looked up from reference TRBV5-5 and TRBJ2-7): DAGVTQSPTHLIKTRGQQVTLRCSPISGHKSVSWYQQVLGQGPQFIFQYYEKEERGRGNFPDRFSARQFPNYSSELNVNALLLGDSALYLCASSHPSGMTSYEQYFGPGTRLTVT.

The chain has TRBV10-3 and TRBJ2-1; 7 nucleotides line up with TRBD2. Per germline, CDR1 ENHRY and CDR2 SYGVKD. This CDR3 has 16 amino acids. The ends lost 2 bases at V and 0 bases at J; junction bases unmatched: 4. CDR3 residues: CAISEGLGSSYNEQFF. Written as DNA, the CDR3 is TGTGCCATCAGTGAGGGACTAGGAAGCTCCTACAATGAGCAGTTCTTC.

This chain uses TRBV5-1 with TRBJ2-7, with TRBD1 matching 7 bases. V shed 7 bases, J shed 3 bases, and the junction held 4 bases outside the gene matches. Germline lookup yields CDR1 SGHRS and CDR2 YFSETQ. CDR3 length: 12 residues. The CDR3 bases are TGCGCCAGCCGGGACAGATTCTACGAGCAGTACTTC. Its translation: CASRDRFYEQYF.

The chain has TRBV18 and TRBJ2-7; a weak D match, TRBD1 (6 bases). V lost 3 bases and J lost 1, with 10 bases in between. This CDR3 has 14 residues. Looked up from germline, CDR1 is KGHSH and CDR2 is LQKENI. The CDR3: CASSPQTGSYEQYF. CDR3 nucleotide sequence: TGTGCCAGCTCACCCCAGACAGGATCCTACGAGCAGTACTTC. Looking up the rest from reference TRBV18 and TRBJ2-7 gives the full variable domain: NAGVMQNPRHLVRRRGQEARLRCSPMKGHSHVYWYRQLPEEGLKFMVYLQKENIIDESGMPKERFSAEFPKEGPSILRIQQVVRGDSAAYFCASSPQTGSYEQYFGPGTRLTVT.

In its sample, this clone was seen a few times. The chain joins TRBV20-1 to TRBJ2-2, with D uncertain. V was shortened by 3 bases and J by 4 bases, with 9 bases between the two germline ends. CDR3 length equals 13 residues. Germline V lookup: CDR1 DFQATT, CDR2 SNEGSKA (reference sequence). The DNA of the CDR3 is TGCAGTGCTAGTTACTATATCACCGGGGAGCTGTTTTTT. Translated: CSASYYITGELFF.